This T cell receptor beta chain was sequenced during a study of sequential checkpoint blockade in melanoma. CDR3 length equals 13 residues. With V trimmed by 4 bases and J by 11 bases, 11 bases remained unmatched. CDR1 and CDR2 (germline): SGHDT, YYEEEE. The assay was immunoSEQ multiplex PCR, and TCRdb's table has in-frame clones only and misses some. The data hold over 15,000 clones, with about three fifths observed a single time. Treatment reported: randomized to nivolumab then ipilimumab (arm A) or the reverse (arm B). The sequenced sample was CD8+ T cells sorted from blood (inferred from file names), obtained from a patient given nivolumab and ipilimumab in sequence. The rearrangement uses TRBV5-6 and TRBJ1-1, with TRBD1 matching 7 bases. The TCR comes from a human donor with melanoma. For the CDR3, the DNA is TGTGCCAGCAGCCATGGGACAGCCTATTTCGCTTTCTTT. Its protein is CASSHGTAYFAFF. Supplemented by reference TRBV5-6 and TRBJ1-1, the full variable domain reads DAGVTQSPTHLIKTRGQQVTLRCSPKSGHDTVSWYQQALGQGPQFIFQYYEEEERQRGNFPDRFSGHQFPNYSSELNVNALLLGDSALYLCASSHGTAYFAFFGQGTRLTVV.